These 25 T cell receptor beta chains share one sample of origin, sequenced in a study of technical replicates of blood from a few donors. Data came from immunoSEQ multiplex PCR; TCRdb stores just in-frame clones and leaves some out. This sample has around 71,000 clones, with over 85% found just once. The specimen was T cells isolated from PBMCs. The receptors shown here come from a human donor in good health.

The chain carries TRBV9 and TRBJ2-1; 9 positions match TRBD1. Looked up from germline, CDR1 is SGDLS and CDR2 is YYNGEE. This CDR3 has 18 amino acids. V lost 4 bases to trimming and J lost 3 bases; unmatched junction nucleotides: 14. For the CDR3, the DNA is TGTGCCAGCAGCCCCCAAAGGACAGGGGCGTATGTCTACAATGAGCAGTTCTTC. It specifies CASSPQRTGAYVYNEQFF.

V is TRBV18 and J is TRBJ1-5; 10 bases agree with TRBD1. The CDR3 covers 15 residues. Germline CDR1 KGHSH, CDR2 LQKENI. V trimming: 3 bases; J trimming: 6 bases; junction bases outside the gene matches: 5. CDR3 region: CASSPGQGTSQPQHF. CDR3 bases: TGTGCCAGCTCACCGGGACAGGGGACAAGTCAGCCCCAGCATTTT.

The gene calls are TRBV5-1 and TRBJ2-3; weak D call: TRBD1 (6 bases). Trimming stripped 1 base from V and 3 bases from J, with 12 bases between. The CDR3 runs 15 residues. Germline CDR1 reads SGHRS; CDR2 reads YFSETQ. The DNA of the CDR3 is TGCGCCAGCAGCTTGCTATCGCAGGGGACAGATACGCAGTATTTT. This encodes CASSLLSQGTDTQYF.

The chain is built from TRBV28 and TRBJ2-7; D is perhaps TRBD1 (5 bases). V was pared by 2 bases and J by 3 bases, with 11 bases between. This CDR3 is 14 amino acids long. Per the germline V gene, CDR1 is MDHEN and CDR2 is SYDVKM. As DNA, the CDR3 is TGTGCCAGCAGTTTAAGCAGGGTACGCTACGAGCAGTACTTC. The encoded protein is CASSLSRVRYEQYF. The full variable domain, its missing parts supplied by reference TRBV28 and TRBJ2-7, is DVKVTQSSRYLVKRTGEKVFLECVQDMDHENMFWYRQDPGLGLRLIYFSYDVKMKEKGDIPEGYSVSREKKERFSLILESASTNQTSMYLCASSLSRVRYEQYFGPGTRLTVT.

This chain connects TRBV4-2 to TRBJ2-5; D is undetermined. Germline CDR1 LGHNA, CDR2 YNFKEQ. The length of the CDR3 is 14 residues. Trimming shortened V by 1 base and J by 2 bases, and 8 bases separated the two germline ends. CDR3 bases: TGTGCCAGCAGCCAAGTTGGCGGTCAAGAGACCCAGTACTTC. Translation gives CASSQVGGQETQYF.

The chain couples TRBV29-1 to TRBJ2-6; 7 nucleotides agree with TRBD1. Losses at the gene ends were 6 bases for V and 3 bases for J; bases not matched to a gene: 8. The CDR3 has 15 amino acids. CDR1 is SQVTM and CDR2 is ANQGSEA in the germline V gene. CDR3 loop: CSVQQGLHGANVLTF. CDR3 DNA: TGCAGCGTCCAACAGGGGTTACATGGGGCCAACGTCCTGACTTTC.

This clone was detected only a few times. The rearrangement uses TRBV4-2 and TRBJ2-2; D call uncertain. This CDR3 contains 13 residues. CDR1 is LGHNA and CDR2 is YNFKEQ in the germline V gene. V dropped 0 bases and J dropped 6 bases, with 5 bases sitting between them. CDR3 protein: CASSQDLAGELFF. The CDR3 DNA follows: TGTGCCAGCAGCCAAGATTTAGCCGGGGAGCTGTTTTTT.

Only a few counts were recorded for this clone. The V call is TRBV11-3, the J call TRBJ1-3; D is uncertain. The CDR3 runs 12 residues. V was clipped by 5 bases and J by 2 bases, with 4 bases between them. The germline V gene encodes CDR1 SGHNT and CDR2 YENEEA. CDR3 sequence: CASSLPGNTIYF. The CDR3 region has the DNA TGTGCCAGCAGCCTCCCTGGAAACACCATATATTTT.

The chain carries TRBV11-3 and TRBJ1-1; 8 bases map to TRBD1. With 2 bases clipped from V and 7 bases from J, the junction kept 6 bases outside the gene matches. The CDR3 runs to 14 residues. CDR1 is SGHNT and CDR2 is YENEEA in the germline V gene. CDR3 sequence reads: CASSLLGQGVEAFF. The CDR3 bases are TGTGCCAGCAGCTTACTTGGACAGGGAGTTGAAGCTTTCTTT.

The chain carries TRBV19 and TRBJ2-7; D is uncertain. The length of the CDR3 is 15 residues. Germline loops: CDR1 LNHDA, CDR2 SQIVND (reference sequence). V was cut by 4 bases and J by 0 bases, with 13 bases left in between. The CDR3 loop reads CASSTTVVSSYEQYF. Written as DNA, the CDR3 is TGTGCCAGTAGTACTACAGTGGTTAGCTCCTACGAGCAGTACTTC.

The gene calls are TRBV5-6 and TRBJ1-3; D unclear. The CDR3 is made up of 14 amino acids. Trimming removed 2 bases at V and 0 bases at J, with 6 bases between. Germline CDR1 is SGHDT and CDR2 is YYEEEE. CDR3: CASSFLSSGNTIYF. In DNA form, the CDR3 reads TGTGCCAGCAGCTTCTTGAGCTCTGGAAACACCATATATTTT. Variable domain in full (rest from reference TRBV5-6 and TRBJ1-3): DAGVTQSPTHLIKTRGQQVTLRCSPKSGHDTVSWYQQALGQGPQFIFQYYEEEERQRGNFPDRFSGHQFPNYSSELNVNALLLGDSALYLCASSFLSSGNTIYFGEGSWLTVV.

The V gene is TRBV18, the J gene TRBJ2-1; the D gene is possibly TRBD1 (6 bases). CDR1 and CDR2 (germline): KGHSH, LQKENI. There are 14 residues in the CDR3. The ends were cut back, 2 bases at V and 8 bases at J, with 13 bases in the middle. The CDR3 DNA sequence: TGTGCCAGCTCACCAACCGGGACACAACATGAGCAGTTCTTC. This translates into CASSPTGTQHEQFF.

The rearrangement joins TRBV7-9 to TRBJ2-7; 7 bases are a match to TRBD1. After removal of 5 bases from V and 0 bases from J, the junction contained 4 bases not matched to a gene. Germline CDR1 reads SEHNR; CDR2 reads FQNEAQ (reference sequence). The CDR3 runs 14 residues. The CDR3 reads CASSETGSSYEQYF. The CDR3 coding sequence is TGTGCCAGCAGCGAGACAGGGAGCTCCTACGAGCAGTACTTC.

CDR3 protein: CASSPIQGVTEAFF. In DNA, the CDR3 is TGTGCCAGCAGTCCCATACAGGGAGTCACTGAAGCTTTCTTT. The chain recombines TRBV28 with TRBJ1-1; D might be TRBD1 (6 bases). The germline CDR1 and CDR2 sequences are MDHEN and SYDVKM. The V end lost 5 bases, the J end lost 4 bases, and 14 bases lay between the germline ends. The CDR3 consists of 14 residues.

The J gene is TRBJ2-1, the V gene TRBV14, with 12 bases aligning to TRBD2. Germline V CDR1 and CDR2: SGHDN, FVKESK. Germline trimming cut 2 bases from V and 9 bases from J; bases unmatched to any gene: 2. The CDR3 consists of 14 residues. The CDR3 coding sequence is TGTGCCAGCAGCCAACTAGCGGGAGGGCTTGAGCAGTTCTTC. Translation: CASSQLAGGLEQFF. The complete variable domain, with remaining parts taken from reference TRBV14 and TRBJ2-1, reads EAGVTQFPSHSVIEKGQTVTLRCDPISGHDNLYWYRRVMGKEIKFLLHFVKESKQDESGMPNNRFLAERTGGTYSTLKVQPAELEDSGVYFCASSQLAGGLEQFFGPGTRLTVL.

The chain is built from TRBV27 and TRBJ2-1, with D possibly TRBD2 on 7 matching bases. Germline V gene sequence: CDR1 MNHEY, CDR2 SMNVEV (reference sequence). The CDR3 loop spans 14 amino acids. With 6 bases removed from V and 5 bases from J, the gap between germline ends came to 14 bases. The CDR3 reads CASSGGRMHNEQFF. CDR3 DNA: TGTGCCAGCAGCGGGGGGCGGATGCACAATGAGCAGTTCTTC.

This chain connects TRBV5-1 to TRBJ2-6; D is uncertain. V lost 4 bases and J 0 bases, leaving 11 bases between the germline ends. CDR3 size: 16 residues. CDR1 SGHRS and CDR2 YFSETQ come from the germline V gene. The CDR3 here is CASSPRYSSGANVLTF. The CDR3, as DNA: TGCGCCAGCAGCCCGAGATACAGCTCTGGGGCCAACGTCCTGACTTTC.

CDR3 amino acids: CASSVGISSYEQYF. In nucleotides, the CDR3 is TGTGCCAGCAGCGTAGGTATCTCCTCCTACGAGCAGTACTTC. This chain connects TRBV9 to TRBJ2-7; D is ambiguous. This CDR3 contains 14 residues. Germline lookup yields CDR1 SGDLS and CDR2 YYNGEE. Between the trimmed V and J ends, which lost 0 bases and 0 bases, there was a span of 7 bases.

The gene calls are TRBV11-3 and TRBJ2-7; D is perhaps TRBD2 (5 bases). Germline CDR1 SGHNT, CDR2 YENEEA. V was clipped by 0 bases and J by 3 bases, with 15 bases between them. This CDR3 spans 16 amino acids. This CDR3 reads CASSLDNMGVGYEQYF. In nucleotides, the CDR3 is TGTGCCAGCAGCTTAGATAATATGGGAGTGGGCTACGAGCAGTACTTC.

This chain uses TRBV9 with TRBJ2-1, with 7 nucleotides matching TRBD2. This CDR3 has 16 amino acids. Germline-derived CDR1 and CDR2 are SGDLS and YYNGEE. Trimming removed 3 bases from V and 8 bases from J; junction bases left unmatched: 14. The CDR3 bases are TGTGCCAGCAGCGGTTCTTCTAGCGGCCCCGCGTATGAGCAGTTCTTC. Its protein is CASSGSSSGPAYEQFF. Drawing the rest from reference TRBV9 and TRBJ2-1, the complete variable domain is DSGVTQTPKHLITATGQRVTLRCSPRSGDLSVYWYQQSLDQGLQFLIQYYNGEERAKGNILERFSAQQFPDLHSELNLSSLELGDSALYFCASSGSSSGPAYEQFFGPGTRLTVL.

The gene calls are TRBV11-3 and TRBJ1-1, with a tentative D call TRBD1 (6 bases). Germline CDR1 SGHNT, CDR2 YENEEA. V lost 4 bases, J lost 6 bases, and 12 bases lay in between. The CDR3 has 13 amino acids. The CDR3 here is CASSYPGDPEAFF. The DNA of the CDR3 is TGTGCCAGCAGCTACCCAGGGGACCCTGAAGCTTTCTTT.

The rearrangement links TRBV9 to TRBJ1-2; a possible D gene is TRBD1 (6 bases). Trimming stripped 5 bases from V and 3 bases from J, with 14 bases between. The V gene's germline CDR1 is SGDLS and CDR2 YYNGEE. The CDR3 has 14 residues. The CDR3 DNA sequence: TGTGCCAGCAGAGGGCACAGGGTTGACTATGGCTACACCTTC. Translating it yields CASRGHRVDYGYTF.

This chain joins TRBV6-1 and TRBJ2-1; 7 bases are a match to TRBD2. This CDR3 contains 14 residues. Germline CDR1 is MNHNS and CDR2 is SASEGT. The V segment lost 1 base and the J segment 7 bases; nucleotides outside the gene matches: 4. CDR3 DNA: TGTGCCAGCAGTGAAGTCCTAGCGGTTAATGAGCAGTTCTTC. Its protein product is CASSEVLAVNEQFF.

V and J are TRBV6-5 and TRBJ1-1, with D possibly being TRBD1 (6 bases). The CDR3 totals 12 residues. Trimming cost V 0 bases and J 12 bases, with 11 bases left between them. Germline CDR1 reads MNHEY; CDR2 reads SVGAGI. In DNA, the CDR3 is TGTGCCAGCAGTTACTCCCGGGGGGCAACTTTCTTT. Translating it yields CASSYSRGATFF.

This chain uses TRBV10-3 with TRBJ1-1; no clear D. The ends were cut back, 8 bases at V and 1 base at J, with 8 bases in the middle. The CDR3 is 12 amino acids. Per the germline V gene, CDR1 is ENHRY and CDR2 is SYGVKD. CDR3 protein: CAIQARNTEAFF. CDR3 bases: TGTGCCATCCAAGCAAGGAACACTGAAGCTTTCTTT.